A selection of T cell receptor beta chains follows, all from one sample in a study of T and B cells in COVID-19 patients. Using its own MiXCR run on the multiplex PCR reads, TCRdb lists one record per CDR3 protein. The profile shows roughly 8,400 distinct CDR3 sequences, more than 20% of them singletons. Input material: blood. All receptors derive from a human donor who had recovered from COVID-19. Both conserved end residues are part of each CDR3. Each record gives: J gene, V gene, clone size, D gene, CDR3 protein, CDR3 DNA. D genes are given only for firm matches. Only some rows state a clone size, as once, few, many or a class for expanded clones.

TRBJ2-7,TRBV20-1,few,-,CSALPGQTYEQYF,TGCAGTGCTTTGCCAGGCCAAACCTACGAGCAGTACTTC
TRBJ2-7,TRBV6-5,medium-sized,-,CASTEDGASYEQYF,TGTGCCAGCACTGAGGACGGAGCCTCCTACGAGCAGTACTTC
TRBJ2-3,TRBV6-5,once,TRBD1,CASRGTGDTDTQYF,TGTGCCAGCAGAGGGACAGGGGACACAGATACGCAGTATTTT
TRBJ2-2,TRBV7-9,medium-sized,-,CASSPRGDSTGELFF,TGTGCCAGCAGCCCACGGGGGGACAGCACCGGGGAGCTGTTTTTT
TRBJ2-1,TRBV13,medium-sized,TRBD2,CASSLGVLAVSSYNEQFF,TGTGCCAGCAGCTTAGGAGTTCTAGCGGTGAGTTCCTACAATGAGCAGTTCTTC
TRBJ1-3,TRBV12-3/TRBV12-4,many,-,CASSLGGPGNTIYF,TGTGCCAGCAGTTTAGGGGGGCCAGGAAACACCATATATTTT
TRBJ2-3,TRBV7-3,few,-,CASSLISTNTQYF,TGTGCCAGCAGCTTAATTTCTACAAATACGCAGTATTTT
TRBJ2-6,TRBV18,medium-sized,TRBD1,CASSPLGQGRSGANVLTF,TGTGCCAGCTCACCGCTCGGACAGGGCCGCTCTGGGGCCAACGTCCTGACTTTC
TRBJ1-1,TRBV19,medium-sized,-,CATNKRGKLSRGPVSTEAFF,TGTGCCACCAACAAGCGGGGCAAATTGAGCAGGGGCCCTGTGAGCACTGAAGCTTTCTTT
TRBJ2-7,TRBV12-3/TRBV12-4,many,TRBD2,CASASLAGSYEQYF,TGTGCCAGCGCGTCGTTAGCGGGAAGTTACGAGCAGTACTTC
TRBJ1-3,TRBV6-5,medium-sized,-,CASSYSGSTGNTIYF,TGTGCCAGCAGTTATTCCGGGTCTACTGGAAACACCATATATTTT
TRBJ2-3,TRBV12-3/TRBV12-4,medium-sized,TRBD2,CASSSPRLAGTDTQYF,TGTGCCAGCAGTTCTCCGAGACTAGCAGGGACAGATACGCAGTATTTT
TRBJ1-6,TRBV19,medium-sized,TRBD1,CASSGGQSNSPLHF,TGTGCCAGTAGTGGGGGACAGTCAAATTCACCCCTCCACTTT
TRBJ2-7,TRBV5-1,few,TRBD2,CASSPGTSTSYEQYF,TGCGCCAGCAGTCCCGGGACTAGCACCTCTTACGAGCAGTACTTC
TRBJ1-5,TRBV20-1,-,-,CSAREEGGNNQPQHF,TGCAGTGCTAGAGAGGAGGGGGGGAACAATCAGCCCCAGCATTTT
TRBJ1-6,TRBV20-1,-,TRBD1,CSARQTGELSPLHF,TGCAGTGCTCGACAGACAGGGGAGCTATCACCCCTCCACTTT
TRBJ1-1,TRBV6-5,many,-,CASSYGVVRTEAFF,TGTGCCAGCAGTTACGGGGTAGTACGCACTGAAGCTTTCTTT
TRBJ2-7,TRBV5-1,-,TRBD1,CASSLGTGYEQYF,TGCGCCAGCAGCTTGGGGACAGGGTACGAGCAGTACTTC
TRBJ1-4,TRBV5-4,medium-sized,-,CASSPTPGQANEKLFF,TGTGCCAGCAGCCCGACACCGGGCCAGGCTAATGAAAAACTGTTTTTT
TRBJ1-4,TRBV7-2,-,-,CASSLALGSTNEKLFF,TGTGCCAGCAGCTTAGCGCTTGGGTCCACTAATGAAAAACTGTTTTTT
TRBJ2-3,TRBV19,medium-sized,TRBD2,CASRTSGRGGTDTQYF,TGTGCCAGTAGAACTAGCGGGAGAGGGGGCACAGATACGCAGTATTTT
TRBJ2-1,TRBV7-2,-,TRBD2,CATKRGGFYNEQFF,TGTGCCACTAAGCGGGGGGGCTTCTACAATGAGCAGTTCTTC
TRBJ2-5,TRBV20-1,few,-,CSASVGFGTQYF,TGCAGTGCTAGTGTAGGTTTCGGGACCCAGTACTTC
TRBJ2-7,TRBV14,many,-,CASSQAYEQYF,TGTGCCAGCAGCCAAGCCTACGAGCAGTACTTC
TRBJ1-5,TRBV6-5,medium-sized,TRBD1,CASSYDRVSQPQHF,TGTGCCAGCAGTTACGACAGGGTTAGCCAGCCCCAGCATTTT
TRBJ2-5,TRBV4-3,-,TRBD2,CASSQDLLAGGSKETQYF,TGCGCCAGCAGCCAAGATCTTCTAGCGGGGGGTTCAAAAGAGACCCAGTACTTC
TRBJ1-2,TRBV28,few,-,CATGDDGGYTF,TGTGCCACCGGGGATGATGGGGGCTACACCTTC
TRBJ1-5,TRBV27,-,TRBD1,CASSPVGTAINQPQHF,TGTGCCAGCAGCCCCGTGGGGACAGCAATCAATCAGCCCCAGCATTTT
TRBJ2-5,TRBV18,medium-sized,-,CASSPQAQETQYF,TGTGCCAGCTCACCACAGGCACAAGAGACCCAGTACTTC
TRBJ2-2,TRBV6-1,medium-sized,TRBD1,CASRAGTGGGGELFF,TGTGCCAGCAGAGCCGGGACAGGGGGCGGCGGGGAGCTGTTTTTT